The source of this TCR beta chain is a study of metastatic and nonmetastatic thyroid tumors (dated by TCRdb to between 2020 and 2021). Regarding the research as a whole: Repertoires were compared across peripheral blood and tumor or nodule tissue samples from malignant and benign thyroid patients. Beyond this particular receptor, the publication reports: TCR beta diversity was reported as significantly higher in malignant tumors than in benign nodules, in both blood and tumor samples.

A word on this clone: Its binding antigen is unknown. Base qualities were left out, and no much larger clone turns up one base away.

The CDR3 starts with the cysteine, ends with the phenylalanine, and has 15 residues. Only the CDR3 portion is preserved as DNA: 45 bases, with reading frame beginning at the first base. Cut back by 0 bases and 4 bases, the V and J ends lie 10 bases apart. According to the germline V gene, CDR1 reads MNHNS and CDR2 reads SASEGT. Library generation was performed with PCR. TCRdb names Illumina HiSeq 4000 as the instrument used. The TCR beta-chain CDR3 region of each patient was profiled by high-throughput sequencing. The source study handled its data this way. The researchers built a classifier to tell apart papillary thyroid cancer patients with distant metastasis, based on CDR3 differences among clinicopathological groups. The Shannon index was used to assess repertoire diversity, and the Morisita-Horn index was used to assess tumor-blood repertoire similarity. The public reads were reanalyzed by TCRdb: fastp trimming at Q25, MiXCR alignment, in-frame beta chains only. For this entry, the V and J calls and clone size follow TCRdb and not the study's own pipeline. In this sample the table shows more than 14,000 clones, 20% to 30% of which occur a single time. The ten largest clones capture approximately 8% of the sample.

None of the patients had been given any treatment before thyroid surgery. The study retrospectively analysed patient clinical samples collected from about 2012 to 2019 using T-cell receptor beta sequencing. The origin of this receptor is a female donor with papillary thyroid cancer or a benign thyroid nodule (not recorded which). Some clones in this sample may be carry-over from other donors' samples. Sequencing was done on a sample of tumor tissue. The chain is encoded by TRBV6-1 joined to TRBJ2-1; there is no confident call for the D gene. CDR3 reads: CASSEAGDPYNEQFF. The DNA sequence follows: TGTGCCAGCAGTGAAGCAGGAGACCCTTACAATGAGCAGTTCTTC.